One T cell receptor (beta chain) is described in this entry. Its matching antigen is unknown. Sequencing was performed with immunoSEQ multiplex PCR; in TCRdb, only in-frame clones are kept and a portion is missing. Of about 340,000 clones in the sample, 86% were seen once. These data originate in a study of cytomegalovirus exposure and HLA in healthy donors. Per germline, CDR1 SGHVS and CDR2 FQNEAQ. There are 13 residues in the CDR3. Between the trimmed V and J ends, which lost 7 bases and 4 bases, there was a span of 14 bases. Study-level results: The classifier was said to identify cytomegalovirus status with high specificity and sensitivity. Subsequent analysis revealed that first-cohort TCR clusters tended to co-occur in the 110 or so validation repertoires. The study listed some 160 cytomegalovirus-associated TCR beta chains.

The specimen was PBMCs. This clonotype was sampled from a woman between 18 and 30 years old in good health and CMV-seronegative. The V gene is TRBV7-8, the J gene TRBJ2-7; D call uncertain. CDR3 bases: TGTGCCAGCACCGAAGCCGCTTTTTACGAGCAGTACTTC. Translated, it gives CASTEAAFYEQYF.